This TCR beta chain derives from a study of T cells in tumors after PD-1 blockade (dated by TCRdb to the late 2010s). Context from the whole study: Exclusion criteria were prior checkpoint blockade, use of systemic immunosuppressants, or recent radiotherapy or other anti-cancer therapy within 4 weeks. An average of around 120,000 TCR templates (range about 24,679-257,772) and approximately 38,000 unique clonotypes was obtained for peripheral blood samples. RECIST version 1.1 was used to assess clinical response. To compare blood and tumor clonotypes, bulk TCR sequencing was performed on approximately eleven peripheral blood samples from roughly five patients. Some patients also continued taking vismodegib 150 mg daily during anti-PD-1 treatment. Treatment consisted of either cemiplimab 350 mg every 2 weeks or pembrolizumab 200 mg every 3 weeks. Paired single-cell RNA and TCR sequencing was done in the study on site-matched tumors from patients with BCC or SCC, both before and after anti-PD-1 therapy. Broader findings and caveats from the paper: The source of novel T cell clones was not identified and could include lymphoid organs or rare unexpanded clones within the tumor or its periphery. Roughly 43% of tumor TCR clonotypes were found in blood, and some novel exhausted tumor clones appeared in pre-treatment blood, suggesting peripheral recruitment.

Deep TCRbeta sequencing was performed with the immunoSEQ platform. In the source study's methods: For further analysis, only productive rearrangements were exported from the immunoSEQ Analyzer. T cell phenotypes were assigned to bulk TCRbeta clonotypes by matching to single-cell RNA+TCR-seq clones sharing the same TCRbeta sequence. Clone enrichment in tumor was computed as tumor frequency divided by PBMC frequency from bulk TCR sequencing. GLIPH was used to group TCRs into specificity groups, clusters of distinct TCRs likely recognizing common antigens via shared CDR3 motifs. TCRdb's version of the immuneACCESS table is confined to in-frame rearrangements and falls short of the full clone set. An unresolved V gene accounts for under half of the shortfall where checked; the remainder is of unknown origin. V, J and clone size were drawn from that table, and D and trimming were deduced from the DNA. This sample lists fewer than 35,000 clones; around four fifths were detected once. Approximately 38% of the sample rests with the top ten.

A word on this clone: The antigen this receptor binds is unknown. Base quality data are lacking; no much larger clone is found one base away.

Reading the label with the study, this specimen's time point is: before anti-PD-1 therapy. For bulk TCRbeta sequencing, genomic DNA was extracted from tumor biopsies or peripheral blood, and input amounts ranged from roughly 550 ng to 6,500 ng. Every patient had histologically proven advanced or metastatic basal or squamous cell carcinoma and was a poor candidate for surgical resection. Of the roughly 10 patients in the basal cell carcinoma cohort, about 8 underwent bulk tumor TCR sequencing. CDR1 and CDR2, looked up from the germline V gene, are MRHNA and SNTAGT. The CDR3 contains 15 residues, cysteine and phenylalanine counted. The DNA shown is the 45-base CDR3, in frame from base 1. The V end gives up 7 bases and the J end 6 bases, leaving 12 bases in the junction not matched to a gene.

Sequenced here: PBMCs, sampled before anti-PD-1 treatment. The chain employs TRBV6-4 and TRBJ1-5, and TRBD1 matches 7 of the central bases. The TCR was taken from a human donor with basal cell carcinoma. The DNA is as follows: TGTGCCAGCATGAGCACAGGGGCGAATAGTCAGCCCCAGCATTTT. Its protein product is CASMSTGANSQPQHF.